This TCR beta chain is from a study of naive and memory T cell subsets. An equimolar mix of two oligonucleotides served as the beta constant-region primer for TRBC1 and TRBC2. An oligonucleotide with the SP2 primer and a 12-nucleotide UMI was ligated to the cDNA 3' end. Ligated cDNA was amplified by four rounds of PCR with nested alpha and beta constant-region primers and SP2. TCRdb re-called the UMI-ligation and nested PCR reads with MiXCR, one entry per CDR3 protein. The sample consists of tens of thousands of distinct CDR3 sequences, around 13% of them appearing once. The sample holds a few counts of this clonotype. The CDR3 extends over 15 amino acids. V lost 6 bases to trimming and J lost 4 bases; unmatched junction nucleotides: 10. The V gene's germline CDR1 is MNHEY and CDR2 SMNVEV (reference sequence). Alpha and beta libraries were amplified separately from the second PCR onward. Four subsets defined by CD45RA and CD27 were sorted after CD3, CD4, CD8 and live/dead staining.

V gene TRBV27 combines with J gene TRBJ2-7; 9 bases map to TRBD1. The sample taken for sequencing was central memory CD4+ T cells from blood. This TCR derives from a human donor in good health. Here the CDR3 DNA reads TGTGCCAGCAGGACCAACAGGGGGCGCACTTACGAGCAGTACTTC. Protein: CASRTNRGRTYEQYF.